This T cell receptor (beta chain) was identified during a study of blood T cell repertoires in COVID-19 (dated by TCRdb to 2018 to 2020). Notes on the research overall: Samples from collaborators originated in the United States, Italy and Spain and spanned both the acute and convalescent phases of COVID-19. Subjects who had been exposed to COVID-19, were actively infected with it, or had recovered from it provided the deeply sampled blood TCRbeta repertoires that made up the dataset. Where available, HLA class I and class II types were taken from metadata supplied by the sample provider and were not determined by assay-based typing. A de-identified subject ID, COVID-19 status, age in years and sex were almost always included in the sample metadata. The repertoires were made available in a free public database intended to serve as a resource for research on the immune response to SARS-CoV-2. The material from the prospective study consisted of cDNA or gDNA derived from T cells, B-cell-depleted T cells, or PBMCs. Samples came from the ongoing ImmuneRACE study (first 160 participants) plus 1,254 subjects from 6 global collaborators. Points the paper makes about the study in general: The quantity of clinical and demographic metadata differed by source and by participant and was supplied without curation.

Trimming removed 6 bases from V and 0 bases from J, leaving 6 bases between the germline ends. The CDR3, cysteine through phenylalanine, is 13 amino acids long. Only the CDR3 portion is preserved as DNA: 39 bases, with reading frame beginning at the first base. CDR1 is given as KGHSH and CDR2 as LQKENI, both from the germline V gene. TCRbeta CDR3 regions were amplified from genomic DNA by means of the immunoSEQ Assay, a bias-controlled multiplex PCR. Processing in the source paper ran as follows. Nucleated cell counts per sample were estimated from amplification of reference gene primers within the assay. Sequence reads were collapsed and filtered to measure the absolute abundance of every unique TCRbeta CDR3 rearrangement. For each sample, productive Simpson clonality was calculated as the square root of Simpson's diversity index across productive rearrangements. The table was pulled from immuneACCESS by TCRdb, which kept in-frame rearrangements only. Such tables lose some clones; where checked, under half of the loss comes from unresolved V genes, and the rest has no known cause. Clone size and V and J calls were adopted from that table, with D and trimming inferred from the DNA. This sample is represented by tens of thousands of clones; about nine tenths of them were singletons. The ten largest clones add up to roughly 4.6% of the sample.

The collaborating institutions used their own protocols to collect whole blood in K2EDTA tubes. Collaborator samples were shipped for TCRbeta analysis as frozen whole blood, isolated PBMCs, or DNA extracted from either sample type. Points on this clone: The antigen it recognizes is unknown. No per-base quality is available; no much larger clone lies one base away.

This clonotype was obtained from a human donor in a cohort sampled during active COVID-19. Sequencing was performed on peripheral blood. The chain was built from TRBV18 and TRBJ2-1; too little of a D gene remains to name it. The nucleotides read TGTGCCAGCTCTGCGTTCTCCTACAATGAGCAGTTCTTC. The resulting protein is CASSAFSYNEQFF.